The 32 T cell receptor beta chains below were found in one sample sequenced in a study of cytomegalovirus exposure and HLA in healthy donors. Sequencing was performed with immunoSEQ multiplex PCR; in TCRdb, only in-frame clones are kept and a portion is missing. Among roughly 120,000 clones listed, just under 90% were seen once. The sequencing input was PBMCs. The receptors stem from a man aged 30-40 years in good health and CMV-seronegative.

This rearrangement joins TRBV2 to TRBJ1-2; D gene uncertain. Trimming removed 9 bases from V and 4 bases from J, with 9 bases in between. Germline assignment: CDR1 SNHLY and CDR2 FYNNEI. The CDR3 runs to 11 residues. The CDR3, as DNA: TGTGCCAGTGTAACCGGCTATGGCTACACCTTC. Residues: CASVTGYGYTF. The entire variable domain, with the rest obtained from reference TRBV2 and TRBJ1-2, is as follows: EPEVTQTPSHQVTQMGQEVILRCVPISNHLYFYWYRQILGQKVEFLVSFYNNEISEKSEIFDDQFSVERPDGSNFTLKIRSTKLEDSAMYFCASVTGYGYTFGSGTRLTVV.

This chain joins TRBV6-4 and TRBJ1-2; 9 bases agree with TRBD1. V was pared by 6 bases and J by 8 bases, with 19 bases of the junction left unmatched. The CDR3 totals 17 residues. CDR1 is MRHNA and CDR2 is SNTAGT in the germline V gene. The CDR3 protein is CASSITTGTGKIRGYTF. The CDR3 DNA is TGTGCCAGCAGCATTACAACCGGGACAGGGAAGATTCGGGGCTACACCTTC.

The genes are TRBV10-1 and TRBJ1-3; no reliable D call. The CDR3 spans 12 residues. Germline CDR1 reads WNHNN; CDR2 reads SYGVQD (reference sequence). Trimming cost V 9 bases and J 0 bases, with 6 bases left between them. The CDR3 sequence is CASTSSGNTIYF. CDR3 in DNA: TGCGCCAGTACAAGCTCTGGAAACACCATATATTTT.

For this clone: The junction shows a germline mismatch at one end, possibly a read error. This chain connects TRBV7-7 to TRBJ1-2; 9 bases map to TRBD1. Germline CDR1 reads SSHAT; CDR2 reads FNYEAQ (reference sequence). The CDR3 extends over 17 amino acids. CDR3 sequence (DNA): TGTGCTAGCAGCCCCAGGGACAGGGTGGCGTCTAACTATGGCTACACCTTC. Translated: CASSPRDRVASNYGYTF.

The sample holds a few counts of this clone. The genes are TRBV7-6 and TRBJ1-1; D call uncertain. This CDR3 region has 14 residues. V lost 2 bases to trimming and J lost 1 base, with 8 bases between them. Germline V CDR1 and CDR2: SGHVS, FNYEAQ. DNA of the CDR3: TGTGCCAGCAGCTTACGAGGGCGGAACACTGAAGCTTTCTTT. Protein product: CASSLRGRNTEAFF.

The rearrangement joins TRBV2 to TRBJ2-7; D not certain. Trimming stripped 10 bases from V and 3 bases from J, with 10 bases between. CDR1 is SNHLY, CDR2 FYNNEI, per germline. This CDR3 spans 11 amino acids. The CDR3 region has the DNA TGTGCCACCCTCCCTAGCTACGAGCAGTACTTC. Amino acids: CATLPSYEQYF. Full variable domain (rest looked up from reference TRBV2 and TRBJ2-7): EPEVTQTPSHQVTQMGQEVILRCVPISNHLYFYWYRQILGQKVEFLVSFYNNEISEKSEIFDDQFSVERPDGSNFTLKIRSTKLEDSAMYFCATLPSYEQYFGPGTRLTVT.

V usage is TRBV2 and J usage is TRBJ1-1; the D is unclear. Germline V CDR1 and CDR2: SNHLY, FYNNEI. This CDR3 is built from 14 residues. Trimming shortened V by 6 bases and J by 1 base, and 12 bases separated the two germline ends. The CDR3 bases are TGTGCCAGCAGAGAGTTCTACGAGAACACTGAAGCTTTCTTT. Translating gives CASREFYENTEAFF.

The chain employs TRBV29-1 and TRBJ2-4; D gene ambiguous. This CDR3 is 13 amino acids long. Germline V gives CDR1 SQVTM, CDR2 ANQGSEA. The V end lost 4 bases, the J end lost 2 bases, and 9 bases lay between the germline ends. The chain's CDR3 is CSVVPGTKNIQYF. The CDR3 DNA follows: TGCAGCGTTGTACCGGGTACCAAAAACATTCAGTACTTC.

Comment on this clone: Distinct nucleotide sequences in the sample also encode this CDR3. The chain carries TRBV7-9 and TRBJ1-6; 8 bases agree with TRBD1. The CDR3 runs 14 residues. J gave up 10 bases and V 4 bases, and 6 bases lay outside the gene matches. Germline CDR1 is SEHNR and CDR2 is FQNEAQ (reference sequence). CDR3 sequence: CASSSQGAESPLHF. Written as DNA, the CDR3 is TGTGCCAGCAGCTCCCAGGGGGCGGAATCACCCCTCCACTTT.

The rearrangement joins TRBV5-1 to TRBJ2-1; 9 bases line up with TRBD1. J gave up 7 bases and V 1 base, and 6 bases lay outside the gene matches. CDR1 SGHRS and CDR2 YFSETQ come from the germline V gene. This CDR3 has 15 amino acids. This CDR3 is CASSLPGQGRNEQFF. The CDR3, as DNA: TGCGCCAGCAGCTTGCCGGGACAGGGCAGGAATGAGCAGTTCTTC. Full variable domain (missing parts from reference TRBV5-1 and TRBJ2-1): KAGVTQTPRYLIKTRGQQVTLSCSPISGHRSVSWYQQTPGQGLQFLFEYFSETQRNKGNFPGRFSGRQFSNSRSEMNVSTLELGDSALYLCASSLPGQGRNEQFFGPGTRLTVL.

This clone was detected once. V usage is TRBV19 and J usage is TRBJ2-7; D is perhaps TRBD1 (6 bases). Germline CDR1 LNHDA, CDR2 SQIVND (reference sequence). Trimming cost V 5 bases and J 3 bases, with 8 bases left between them. The CDR3 contains 12 residues. The chain's CDR3 is CASSSQGYEQYF. The CDR3 nucleotides are TGTGCCAGTAGTTCACAGGGCTACGAGCAGTACTTC.

The CDR3 DNA is TGTGCCAGCAGCGTAGACAGGAACTATGGCTACACCTTC. Translating it yields CASSVDRNYGYTF. This sequence joins TRBV9 and TRBJ1-2; a possible D gene is TRBD1 (5 bases). This CDR3 region has 13 residues. V lost 0 bases and J lost 2, with 5 bases in between. Germline CDR1 is SGDLS and CDR2 is YYNGEE.

This clone showed up just a few times. This sequence joins TRBV6-6 and TRBJ1-2, with D perhaps matching TRBD1 (5 bases). This CDR3 is built from 14 residues. Trimming stripped 4 bases from V and 5 bases from J, with 14 bases between. Germline V lookup: CDR1 MNHNY, CDR2 SVGAGI (reference sequence). CDR3 sequence (DNA): TGTGCCAGCAGTTCCGGGACGGCGGGGTATGGCTACACCTTC. It specifies CASSSGTAGYGYTF.

The rearrangement uses TRBV9 and TRBJ1-3; 8 bases match TRBD1. V trimming: 3 bases; J trimming: 3 bases; junction bases outside the gene matches: 8. Germline assignment: CDR1 SGDLS and CDR2 YYNGEE. The CDR3 contains 16 residues. The CDR3 loop is CASSAIDRGGGNTIYF. CDR3 in DNA: TGTGCCAGCAGCGCCATAGACAGGGGAGGTGGAAACACCATATATTTT.

This chain joins TRBV7-9 and TRBJ2-7; D is perhaps TRBD1 (5 bases). The germline CDR1 and CDR2 sequences are SEHNR and FQNEAQ (reference sequence). The CDR3 contains 14 residues. V lost 0 bases, J lost 1 base, and 7 bases lay in between. The CDR3 region is CASSLARASYEQYF. CDR3 in DNA: TGTGCCAGCAGCTTAGCCAGGGCGTCCTACGAGCAGTACTTC.

This chain uses TRBV29-1 with TRBJ2-7, with 13 bases identical to TRBD2. V was pared by 4 bases and J by 6 bases, with 6 bases of the junction left unmatched. The CDR3 has 14 residues. The V gene's germline CDR1 is SQVTM and CDR2 ANQGSEA. CDR3 region: CSVGAGTSGAEQYF. CDR3 bases: TGCAGCGTTGGAGCCGGGACTAGCGGGGCCGAGCAGTACTTC.

The chain is built from TRBV5-6 and TRBJ1-1, with D unclear. The CDR3 runs 12 residues. V was pared by 4 bases and J by 4 bases, with 8 bases between. The germline CDR1 and CDR2 sequences are SGHDT and YYEEEE. In DNA form, the CDR3 reads TGTGCCAGCAGCCCCCGGAGCACTGAAGCTTTCTTT. The encoded protein is CASSPRSTEAFF.

This clone is a singleton in its sample. This chain joins TRBV29-1 and TRBJ2-5; TRBD2 agrees at 12 bases. V lost 3 bases to trimming and J lost 4 bases; unmatched junction nucleotides: 3. CDR1 and CDR2 from the germline V gene are SQVTM and ANQGSEA. The CDR3 has 14 residues. CDR3 nucleotides: TGCAGCGTTGATACTAGCGGGGGGTCAGAGACCCAGTACTTC. This encodes CSVDTSGGSETQYF.

The V gene is TRBV4-1, the J gene TRBJ2-1, with no clear D. With 4 bases removed from V and 3 bases from J, the gap between germline ends came to 13 bases. The CDR3 totals 15 residues. Germline CDR1 reads MGHRA; CDR2 reads YSYEKL. CDR3 DNA sequence: TGCGCCAGCAGCCTCCCCGCGACACTCTACAATGAGCAGTTCTTC. This gives the protein CASSLPATLYNEQFF.

The chain employs TRBV5-1 and TRBJ2-2; TRBD1 matches at 8 bases. The CDR3 consists of 17 residues. The V gene's germline CDR1 is SGHRS and CDR2 YFSETQ. V shed 2 bases, J shed 4 bases, and the junction held 10 bases outside the gene matches. The CDR3 loop reads CASSFMTGARGTGELFF. The CDR3 DNA is TGCGCCAGCAGCTTTATGACAGGGGCCAGGGGCACCGGGGAGCTGTTTTTT. Using reference TRBV5-1 and TRBJ2-2 for the parts outside the CDR3, the full variable domain is KAGVTQTPRYLIKTRGQQVTLSCSPISGHRSVSWYQQTPGQGLQFLFEYFSETQRNKGNFPGRFSGRQFSNSRSEMNVSTLELGDSALYLCASSFMTGARGTGELFFGEGSRLTVL.

J is TRBJ1-6 and V is TRBV28, with D possibly TRBD1 on 5 matching bases. The CDR3 is made up of 13 amino acids. The ends were cut back, 4 bases at V and 10 bases at J, with 11 bases in the middle. Germline V gene data show CDR1 as MDHEN and CDR2 as SYDVKM. The CDR3 spells CASSSFRGSPLHF. The CDR3 bases are TGTGCCAGCAGTTCATTCCGGGGGTCACCCCTCCACTTT. The full variable domain, its missing parts supplied by reference TRBV28 and TRBJ1-6, is DVKVTQSSRYLVKRTGEKVFLECVQDMDHENMFWYRQDPGLGLRLIYFSYDVKMKEKGDIPEGYSVSREKKERFSLILESASTNQTSMYLCASSSFRGSPLHFGNGTRLTVT.

The rearrangement uses TRBV10-3 and TRBJ2-3, with a tentative D call TRBD1 (6 bases). Germline CDR1 is ENHRY and CDR2 is SYGVKD. The CDR3 runs to 15 residues. Trimming pared 3 bases from V and 5 bases from J, leaving 15 bases between. The CDR3 DNA reads TGTGCCATCAGTGACTCGGGACACGGGATAGATACGCAGTATTTT. It translates to CAISDSGHGIDTQYF.

The genes are TRBV11-2 and TRBJ2-5; D is perhaps TRBD2 (8 bases). The CDR3 consists of 16 residues. Germline assignment: CDR1 SGHAT and CDR2 FQNNGV. The germline V and J ends were trimmed by 5 bases and 5 bases, with 21 bases remaining between them. CDR3 nucleotides: TGTGCCAGCAGCCCAGGGGGAGCGGGGGAGGGGGAGACCCAGTACTTC. Translation gives CASSPGGAGEGETQYF.

J is TRBJ1-3 and V is TRBV4-1; D perhaps matches TRBD1 (6 bases). CDR1 MGHRA and CDR2 YSYEKL come from the germline V gene. Deletions cut 3 bases from V and 0 bases from J, with 18 bases between. The CDR3 covers 18 residues. The CDR3 protein is CASSQEQGRALSGNTIYF. In DNA form, the CDR3 reads TGCGCCAGCAGCCAGGAACAGGGAAGGGCTCTCTCTGGAAACACCATATATTTT.

The chain couples TRBV6-6 to TRBJ2-3; the D is unclear. V was shortened by 8 bases and J by 6 bases, with 12 bases between the two germline ends. This CDR3 comprises 12 residues. Germline assignment: CDR1 MNHNY and CDR2 SVGAGI (reference sequence). CDR3 loop: CASGNFRDTQYF. The CDR3 DNA reads TGTGCCAGCGGTAATTTCCGGGATACGCAGTATTTT.

V gene TRBV19 combines with J gene TRBJ2-1; 10 nucleotides line up with TRBD2. Germline CDR1 reads LNHDA; CDR2 reads SQIVND (reference sequence). The CDR3 totals 17 residues. Trimming took 3 bases from V and 2 from J; bases not matched to a gene: 7. CDR3 loop: CASSMKASGRTYNEQFF. Here the CDR3 DNA reads TGTGCCAGTAGTATGAAGGCTAGCGGGAGAACCTACAATGAGCAGTTCTTC.

This sequence joins TRBV6-6 and TRBJ1-4; maybe TRBD1 (6 bases). V was cut by 0 bases and J by 4 bases, with 12 bases left in between. Looked up from germline, CDR1 is MNHNY and CDR2 is SVGAGI (reference sequence). CDR3 length equals 16 residues. The CDR3 bases are TGTGCCAGCAGTTACTCGATGGGCAGGGGTAATGAAAAACTGTTTTTT. This encodes CASSYSMGRGNEKLFF.

The chain has TRBV13 and TRBJ1-3, with D perhaps matching TRBD1 (5 bases). Germline CDR1 PRHDT, CDR2 FYEKMQ (reference sequence). CDR3 length equals 20 residues. Trimming cost V 5 bases and J 0 bases, with 26 bases left between them. The CDR3, as DNA: TGTGCCAGCAGCCCCCCATACGAGGCCCCAGGGATTCACTCTGGAAACACCATATATTTT. Amino acids: CASSPPYEAPGIHSGNTIYF.

The chain has TRBV7-6 and TRBJ1-1, with 11 bases identical to TRBD1. After removal of 5 bases from V and 0 bases from J, the junction contained 8 bases not matched to a gene. Germline CDR1 is SGHVS and CDR2 is FNYEAQ. This CDR3 is 17 amino acids long. DNA of the CDR3: TGTGCCAGCAGCCTCAGGACAGGGGGCTTGCTGAACACTGAAGCTTTCTTT. It translates to CASSLRTGGLLNTEAFF. Full variable domain (outside the CDR3, taken from reference TRBV7-6 and TRBJ1-1): GAGVSQSPRYKVTKRGQDVALRCDPISGHVSLYWYRQALGQGPEFLTYFNYEAQQDKSGLPNDRFSAERPEGSISTLTIQRTEQRDSAMYRCASSLRTGGLLNTEAFFGQGTRLTVV.

V usage is TRBV2 and J usage is TRBJ2-2; 7 bases map to TRBD2. J lost 0 bases, V lost 4 bases, and 2 bases had no gene match. Germline loops: CDR1 SNHLY, CDR2 FYNNEI. This CDR3 has 15 residues. The CDR3 region is CASSGLAANTGELFF. The CDR3 DNA follows: TGTGCCAGCAGTGGGCTAGCGGCGAACACCGGGGAGCTGTTTTTT. The full variable domain, completed using reference TRBV2 and TRBJ2-2, is EPEVTQTPSHQVTQMGQEVILRCVPISNHLYFYWYRQILGQKVEFLVSFYNNEISEKSEIFDDQFSVERPDGSNFTLKIRSTKLEDSAMYFCASSGLAANTGELFFGEGSRLTVL.

The chain recombines TRBV6-5 with TRBJ1-6; TRBD1 is a possible D gene (6 bases). This CDR3 has 12 amino acids. Trimming cost V 6 bases and J 10 bases, with 10 bases left between them. Germline V gene sequence: CDR1 MNHEY, CDR2 SVGAGI. CDR3 in amino acids: CASSLRGSPLHF. The DNA for the CDR3 is TGTGCCAGCAGCCTTAGGGGGTCACCCCTCCACTTT.

J is TRBJ2-3 and V is TRBV7-6; 12 nucleotides line up with TRBD2. CDR1 SGHVS and CDR2 FNYEAQ come from the germline V gene. Unmatched junction bases numbered 7, after V lost 1 base and J lost 5 bases. The CDR3 sequence is 17 residues long. The CDR3: CASSLVTSGGALDTQYF. The CDR3 DNA reads TGTGCCAGCAGCTTAGTGACTAGCGGGGGTGCATTAGATACGCAGTATTTT. Looking up the rest from reference TRBV7-6 and TRBJ2-3 gives the full variable domain: GAGVSQSPRYKVTKRGQDVALRCDPISGHVSLYWYRQALGQGPEFLTYFNYEAQQDKSGLPNDRFSAERPEGSISTLTIQRTEQRDSAMYRCASSLVTSGGALDTQYFGPGTRLTVL.